This T cell receptor beta chain originates from a study of T cell changes during pregnancy in multiple sclerosis. Produced via immunoSEQ multiplex PCR; TCRdb's table is partial and in-frame only. This sample has 53,000 or so clones, with roughly 94% found just once. The CDR3 extends over 14 amino acids. Germline CDR1 LNHNV, CDR2 YYDKDF (reference sequence). Unmatched junction bases numbered 7, after V lost 6 bases and J lost 5 bases. Here the sequenced sample was CD4+ T cells from peripheral blood mononuclear cells, taken in the second trimester of pregnancy. This chain links TRBV15 with TRBJ2-3, with 8 bases lining up with TRBD1. The clonotype was recovered from a female donor with multiple sclerosis, enrolled in a pregnancy study. The DNA of the CDR3 is TGTGCCACCAGGCAGGGGGCCGGCGGAGATACGCAGTATTTT. Its protein is CATRQGAGGDTQYF.